The T cell receptor beta chain described here comes from a study of regulatory T cells in long-lasting Graves disease. Study-wide points: Public clonotype sharing was higher in persistent than newly diagnosed patients.

CDR1 and CDR2 from the germline V gene are SEHNR and FQNEAQ (reference sequence). V shed 1 base and J shed 9 bases, with 11 bases lying between them. The CDR3 runs 13 residues. Arm-PCR of CDR3 regions and iRepertoire HTBI primers were the basis on which TCR beta libraries were built. TCRdb itself ran the multiplex PCR reads through MiXCR, one entry per CDR3 protein. This table has roughly 560,000 distinct CDR3 sequences, 12% appearing once. Ten or more counts support this clonotype. Its matching antigen is unknown. Indicated time point: newly diagnosed GD, antithyroid drugs for less than 3 months. RNA extracted from PBMCs served as the sequencing template. The sample was also reused in another study, on T cells in Graves' hyperthyroidism and ophthalmopathy.

Sequences were derived from peripheral blood mononuclear cells (PBMCs), sampled at new diagnosis, from a patient treated with antithyroid drugs. This TCR was sampled from a woman aged 25 to 39 with Graves disease. V and J are TRBV7-9 and TRBJ2-3, with D possibly called TRBD1 or TRBD2 (5 bases each). Here the CDR3 DNA reads TGTGCCAGCAGCTTAGGGGACCGTCGAACGCAGTATTTT. It is translated as CASSLGDRRTQYF. The variable domain in full, completed from reference TRBV7-9 and TRBJ2-3, reads DTGVSQNPRHKITKRGQNVTFRCDPISEHNRLYWYRQTLGQGPEFLTYFQNEAQLEKSRLLSDRFSAERPKGSFSTLEIQRTEQGDSAMYLCASSLGDRRTQYFGPGTRLTVL.